This T cell receptor (beta chain) was profiled in a study of Graves' ophthalmopathy and Graves' hyperthyroidism. Amplification targeted the TCR beta CDR3 regions, with RNA transcripts as the source material. First-round RT-PCR relied on HTBI primers, and a second-round multiplex PCR came next. TCRdb reanalysed the multiplex PCR reads using MiXCR and keeps one entry per CDR3 protein. Of about 420,000 distinct CDR3 sequences listed, 20% to 25% are singletons. From germline, CDR1 is SEHNR and CDR2 FQNEAQ (reference sequence). This CDR3 has 14 residues. V was clipped by 3 bases and J by 5 bases; unmatched bases: 6.

The TCR comes from a woman aged 18 to 35 with stable Graves' hyperthyroidism. V and J are TRBV7-9 and TRBJ2-5; 7 bases are a match to TRBD1. The sequenced sample was peripheral blood. The CDR3 region has the DNA TGTGCCAGCAGCTTCCTTGACAGGGTCGAGACCCAGTACTTC. Its protein is CASSFLDRVETQYF.